A selection of T cell receptor beta chains follows, all from one sample in a study of blood T cell repertoires in COVID-19. The table came from immunoSEQ multiplex PCR; TCRdb's copy has only in-frame clones and leaves some out. The sample has around 200,000 clones; roughly 78% are singletons. Sequenced input: peripheral blood. These receptors came from an elderly woman with active or convalescent COVID-19. Each CDR3 is given with its conserved first and last residue. Each record gives: V gene, CDR3 protein.

V: TRBV7-6; CDR3: CASSLGVAGTSGFSPTDTQYF
V: TRBV9; CDR3: CASSPPTSGGADTGELFF
V: TRBV6-5; CDR3: CASSGVRGVGYTF
V: TRBV11-2; CDR3: CASSLVPDQPQHF
V: TRBV6-5; CDR3: CASSGTSYNEQFF
V: TRBV24-1; CDR3: CAAQDGYTGSPLHF
V: TRBV10-3; CDR3: CAISEPSAGTSGYTDTQYF
V: TRBV12-3/TRBV12-4; CDR3: CASSLAGGQPQHF
V: TRBV3-1/TRBV3-2; CDR3: CASSLGQMNTEAFF
V: TRBV5-1; CDR3: CASSLVSTGVTDTQYF